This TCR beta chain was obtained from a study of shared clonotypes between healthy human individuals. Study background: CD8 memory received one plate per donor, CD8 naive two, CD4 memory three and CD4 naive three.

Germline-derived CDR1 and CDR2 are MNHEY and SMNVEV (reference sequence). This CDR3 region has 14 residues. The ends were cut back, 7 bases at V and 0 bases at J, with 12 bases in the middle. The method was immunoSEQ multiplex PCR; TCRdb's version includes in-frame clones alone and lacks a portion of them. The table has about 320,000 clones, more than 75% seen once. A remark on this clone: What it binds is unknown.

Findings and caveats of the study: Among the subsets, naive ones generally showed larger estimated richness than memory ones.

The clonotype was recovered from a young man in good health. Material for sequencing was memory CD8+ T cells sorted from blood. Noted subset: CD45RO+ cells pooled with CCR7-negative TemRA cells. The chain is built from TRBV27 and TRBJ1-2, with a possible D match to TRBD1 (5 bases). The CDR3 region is CASTPGGSNYGYTF. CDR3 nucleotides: TGTGCCAGCACCCCCGGGGGATCTAACTATGGCTACACCTTC.